Each of the 28 T cell receptor beta chains below was sequenced from the same sample in a study of shared clonotypes between healthy human individuals. This table comes from immunoSEQ multiplex PCR, and its TCRdb copy is limited to in-frame clones, with some not included. The sample carries some 2,500,000 clones, 85% to 95% recorded once. The specimen was naive CD4+ T cells from PBMCs. Stated subset: CD45RA+ positively selected. Receptor source: a man between 18 and 29 years old in good health. Some clones in this sample may be carry-over from other donors' samples.

J is TRBJ1-1 and V is TRBV19; D remains ambiguous. CDR3 length: 16 amino acids. Trimming removed 1 base at V and 0 bases at J, with 12 bases between. Germline V gene data show CDR1 as LNHDA and CDR2 as SQIVND (reference sequence). The CDR3: CASSIGRVGMNTEAFF. In DNA, the CDR3 is TGTGCCAGTAGTATAGGACGGGTGGGGATGAACACTGAAGCTTTCTTT.

The V and J genes are TRBV7-3 and TRBJ2-7, with 7 bases that match TRBD2. Germline trimming cut 5 bases from V and 0 bases from J; bases unmatched to any gene: 4. Germline V gene sequence: CDR1 SGHTA, CDR2 FQGTGA. The CDR3 is 14 residues long. CDR3 residues: CASSEAGISYEQYF. CDR3 bases: TGTGCCAGCAGCGAAGCGGGAATCTCCTACGAGCAGTACTTC. The full variable domain, with the rest looked up from reference TRBV7-3 and TRBJ2-7, is GAGVSQTPSNKVTEKGKYVELRCDPISGHTALYWYRQSLGQGPEFLIYFQGTGAADDSGLPNDRFFAVRPEGSVSTLKIQRTERGDSAVYLCASSEAGISYEQYFGPGTRLTVT.

The rearrangement joins TRBV29-1 to TRBJ2-2; TRBD2 is a possible D gene (6 bases). The CDR3 is 14 residues long. Trimming shortened V by 5 bases and J by 6 bases, and 16 bases separated the two germline ends. Germline CDR1 SQVTM, CDR2 ANQGSEA. CDR3 DNA: TGCAGCGTTCGTGGGAGGTTTTCGGCCGGGGAGCTGTTTTTT. Translation gives CSVRGRFSAGELFF.

V and J are TRBV7-2 and TRBJ2-6; TRBD1 might be the D (5 bases). In germline, CDR1 is SGHTA, CDR2 FQGNSA. With 6 bases removed from V and 2 bases from J, the gap between germline ends came to 11 bases. The CDR3 loop spans 15 amino acids. CDR3 protein: CASSPDSPGANVLTF. The CDR3 coding sequence is TGTGCCAGCAGTCCCGACAGTCCTGGGGCCAACGTCCTGACTTTC. Full variable domain (remainder filled in from reference TRBV7-2 and TRBJ2-6): GAGVSQSPSNKVTEKGKDVELRCDPISGHTALYWYRQSLGQGLEFLIYFQGNSAPDKSGLPSDRFSAERTGGSVSTLTIQRTQQEDSAVYLCASSPDSPGANVLTFGAGSRLTVL.

The rearrangement uses TRBV5-4 and TRBJ2-7; D perhaps matches TRBD2 (6 bases). V lost 5 bases and J lost 5, with 14 bases in between. This CDR3 spans 13 amino acids. Germline V gene lookup returns CDR1 SGHNT and CDR2 YYREEE (reference sequence). CDR3 coding DNA: TGTGCCAGCAGTCCAGGACTAATTGACGAGCAGTACTTC. Residues: CASSPGLIDEQYF.

This chain links TRBV4-1 with TRBJ2-3; 7 bases match TRBD1. CDR1 is MGHRA, CDR2 YSYEKL, per germline. CDR3 size: 17 residues. Trimming cost V 2 bases and J 0 bases; bases outside gene matches: 8. This CDR3 reads CASSQWWDRSSTDTQYF. CDR3 coding DNA: TGCGCCAGCAGCCAATGGTGGGACAGATCTAGCACAGATACGCAGTATTTT.

The rearrangement joins TRBV10-3 to TRBJ2-5; TRBD2 aligns across 8 bases. There are 15 residues in the CDR3. CDR1 and CDR2 from the germline V gene are ENHRY and SYGVKD. V lost 2 bases, J lost 0 bases, and 2 bases stayed unmatched. For the CDR3, the DNA is TGTGCCATCAGTGAGAGCGGGAGCTACCAAGAGACCCAGTACTTC. Its translation: CAISESGSYQETQYF.

Remarks on this clone: The same CDR3 arises from other DNA sequences in this sample as well. This sequence joins TRBV29-1 and TRBJ1-2, with 7 nucleotides matching TRBD1. This CDR3 has 12 residues. The germline gives CDR1 SQVTM, CDR2 ANQGSEA. The junction had 3 bases not matched to a gene; V was cut back by 7 bases and J by 1 base. The CDR3 DNA reads as TGCAGCGCCCGACAGGGTAACTATGGCTACACCTTC. Translating gives CSARQGNYGYTF.

Details on this clone: One junction end does not reproduce the germline sequence, and a read error may be involved. This chain connects TRBV11-2 to TRBJ2-7, with D uncertain. This CDR3 is 15 amino acids long. Germline V lookup: CDR1 SGHAT, CDR2 FQNNGV. CDR3 bases: TGTGCCAGCAGCTTAGAGGTCAGTGCCCCCTCAAGGATGAGCTTC. It encodes CASSLEVSAPSRMSF.

The chain links TRBV20-1 to TRBJ2-3; D is unclear. The CDR3 consists of 11 residues. CDR1 DFQATT and CDR2 SNEGSKA come from the germline V gene (reference sequence). DNA of the CDR3: TGCAGGGCCGGTAGCACAGATACGCAGTATTTT. This gives the protein CRAGSTDTQYF.

As concerns this clone: Other DNA sequences in the sample encode the same CDR3. The chain recombines TRBV28 with TRBJ2-7; no clear D. Trimming removed 2 bases from V and 2 bases from J, with 7 bases in between. CDR3 length equals 13 residues. Germline V gives CDR1 MDHEN, CDR2 SYDVKM. The CDR3 sequence: CASSLRLAYEQYF. The CDR3 bases are TGTGCCAGCAGTTTACGACTGGCCTACGAGCAGTACTTC.

This chain connects TRBV6-6 to TRBJ2-5; D is unclear. The CDR3 has 13 residues. V lost 1 base and J 1 base, leaving 4 bases between the germline ends. Germline V gene lookup returns CDR1 MNHNY and CDR2 SVGAGI (reference sequence). The CDR3 coding sequence is TGTGCCAGCAGTTACTTATCCCAAGAGACCCAGTACTTC. Residues: CASSYLSQETQYF.

The V gene is TRBV18, the J gene TRBJ2-2; 10 bases are a match to TRBD2. Trimming removed 3 bases from V and 4 bases from J; junction bases left unmatched: 5. Germline values: CDR1 KGHSH, CDR2 LQKENI. CDR3 length equals 16 residues. In DNA form, the CDR3 reads TGTGCCAGCTCACCCCTAGCGGGAGACCTCACCGGGGAGCTGTTTTTT. It specifies CASSPLAGDLTGELFF.

The chain carries TRBV11-3 and TRBJ1-5; D is uncertain. The CDR3 is 15 amino acids. The V end was cut by 3 bases, the J end by 3 bases, with 12 bases between. Per germline, CDR1 SGHNT and CDR2 YENEEA. The DNA for the CDR3 is TGTGCCAGCAGCTTCCAGGAAGGGTTCAATCAGCCCCAGCATTTT. Encoded protein: CASSFQEGFNQPQHF.

This chain connects TRBV4-1 to TRBJ2-1, with 8 bases fitting TRBD1. There are 15 residues in the CDR3. The germline CDR1 and CDR2 sequences are MGHRA and YSYEKL. With 4 bases clipped from V and 4 bases from J, the junction kept 6 bases outside the gene matches. CDR3 protein: CASSLQGASYNEQFF. The CDR3 DNA reads as TGCGCCAGCAGCCTCCAGGGGGCTTCGTACAATGAGCAGTTCTTC.

The rearrangement joins TRBV19 to TRBJ2-1; D is unresolved. Trimming left V 5 bases short and J 0 bases short, with 8 bases between. From germline, CDR1 is LNHDA and CDR2 SQIVND (reference sequence). The CDR3 has 14 amino acids. Here the CDR3 reads CASSQAASYNEQFF. DNA of the CDR3: TGTGCCAGTAGTCAGGCGGCCTCCTACAATGAGCAGTTCTTC. Full variable domain (missing parts from reference TRBV19 and TRBJ2-1): DGGITQSPKYLFRKEGQNVTLSCEQNLNHDAMYWYRQDPGQGLRLIYYSQIVNDFQKGDIAEGYSVSREKKESFPLTVTSAQKNPTAFYLCASSQAASYNEQFFGPGTRLTVL.

V and J are TRBV6-5 and TRBJ1-1, with unresolved D. Per germline, CDR1 MNHEY and CDR2 SVGAGI. The CDR3 is 14 amino acids. Trimming stripped 6 bases from V and 0 bases from J, with 11 bases between. The CDR3 region is CASSLHQMNTEAFF. For the CDR3, the DNA is TGTGCCAGCAGCCTTCATCAAATGAACACTGAAGCTTTCTTT.

This clone was seen a single time. The rearrangement links TRBV5-6 to TRBJ1-2; D possibly corresponds to TRBD1 (6 bases). The CDR3 covers 14 residues. With 4 bases removed from V and 4 bases from J, the gap between germline ends came to 14 bases. CDR1 SGHDT and CDR2 YYEEEE come from the germline V gene. This chain's CDR3 is CASSRDRSLYGYTF. CDR3 in DNA: TGTGCCAGCAGCCGAGACAGGTCCCTCTATGGCTACACCTTC.

V is TRBV5-1 and J is TRBJ1-1; tentatively, D is TRBD1 (6 bases). Germline V lookup: CDR1 SGHRS, CDR2 YFSETQ. Trimming removed 4 bases from V and 4 bases from J, with 14 bases in between. CDR3 size: 14 residues. This CDR3 reads CASSSVQGGTEAFF. CDR3 DNA: TGCGCCAGCAGCAGTGTACAGGGAGGCACTGAAGCTTTCTTT.

The rearrangement uses TRBV28 and TRBJ2-4; no definite D call. The length of the CDR3 is 16 residues. The ends were cut back, 3 bases at V and 0 bases at J, with 12 bases in the middle. From germline, CDR1 is MDHEN and CDR2 SYDVKM. The CDR3 coding sequence is TGTGCCAGCAGTTTGCCGCCGACGGGAGCCAAAAACATTCAGTACTTC. Its protein is CASSLPPTGAKNIQYF.

The J gene is TRBJ2-7, the V gene TRBV15, with D uncertain. Trimming removed 4 bases at V and 5 bases at J, with 12 bases between. This CDR3 comprises 13 residues. Germline V gives CDR1 LNHNV, CDR2 YYDKDF (reference sequence). The CDR3 protein is CATSKSTNHEQYF. Here the CDR3 DNA reads TGTGCCACCAGCAAAAGTACGAACCACGAGCAGTACTTC.

The chain recombines TRBV5-1 with TRBJ1-3, with D hard to call. The CDR3 spans 16 residues. V was shortened by 0 bases and J by 0 bases, with 10 bases between the two germline ends. CDR1 is SGHRS, CDR2 YFSETQ, per germline. CDR3 nucleotide sequence: TGCGCCAGCAGCTTGGAAGCCGTGAGCTCTGGAAACACCATATATTTT. It specifies CASSLEAVSSGNTIYF.

V gene TRBV4-1 combines with J gene TRBJ1-4; D possibly corresponds to TRBD1 (5 bases). V gave up 0 bases and J gave up 8 bases, with 10 bases separating them. CDR3 length: 14 amino acids. Germline CDR1 MGHRA, CDR2 YSYEKL. CDR3 DNA: TGCGCCAGCAGCCAAGACGGGGGTAGGGAAAAACTGTTTTTT. Protein product: CASSQDGGREKLFF.

About this clone: Other DNA sequences in this sample translate to the same CDR3. The chain recombines TRBV7-2 with TRBJ2-1; TRBD2 is a possible D gene (6 bases). The V gene lost 5 bases and the J gene lost 9 bases, with 8 bases spanning the gap. This CDR3 region has 11 residues. CDR1 and CDR2 from the germline V gene are SGHTA and FQGNSA. The CDR3 loop reads CASSLLAEQFF. As DNA, the CDR3 is TGTGCCAGCAGCCTACTAGCTGAGCAGTTCTTC.

J is TRBJ1-1 and V is TRBV11-2; D uncertain. This CDR3 has 15 amino acids. The ends were cut back, 1 base at V and 0 bases at J, with 9 bases in the middle. The germline CDR1 and CDR2 sequences are SGHAT and FQNNGV. The DNA for the CDR3 is TGTGCCAGCAGCTTAGGCTCAGCAATGAACACTGAAGCTTTCTTT. Encoded protein: CASSLGSAMNTEAFF.

The V and J genes are TRBV19 and TRBJ2-6, with D unresolved. Germline values: CDR1 LNHDA, CDR2 SQIVND (reference sequence). The V end lost 6 bases, the J end lost 1 base, and 7 bases lay between the germline ends. This CDR3 is 14 amino acids long. The CDR3 region has the DNA TGTGCCAGTAGCCCCCAGTCTGGGGCCAACGTCCTGACTTTC. Protein sequence: CASSPQSGANVLTF.

The chain combines TRBV28 with TRBJ1-1, with D possibly TRBD1 on 6 matching bases. The CDR3 is 14 residues long. CDR1 is MDHEN, CDR2 SYDVKM, per germline. V lost 6 bases, J lost 4 bases, and 15 bases lay in between. The CDR3 DNA is TGTGCCAGCAGAACAGGGTCGACGGCCACTGAAGCTTTCTTT. Its translation is CASRTGSTATEAFF.

The chain is built from TRBV29-1 and TRBJ1-2; 9 nucleotides align to TRBD1. After removal of 5 bases from V and 3 bases from J, the junction contained 10 bases not matched to a gene. Germline-derived CDR1 and CDR2 are SQVTM and ANQGSEA. The CDR3 runs 15 residues. The CDR3 spells CSVLGQGLPDYGYTF. For the CDR3, the DNA is TGCAGCGTTCTGGGACAGGGCCTGCCCGACTATGGCTACACCTTC.